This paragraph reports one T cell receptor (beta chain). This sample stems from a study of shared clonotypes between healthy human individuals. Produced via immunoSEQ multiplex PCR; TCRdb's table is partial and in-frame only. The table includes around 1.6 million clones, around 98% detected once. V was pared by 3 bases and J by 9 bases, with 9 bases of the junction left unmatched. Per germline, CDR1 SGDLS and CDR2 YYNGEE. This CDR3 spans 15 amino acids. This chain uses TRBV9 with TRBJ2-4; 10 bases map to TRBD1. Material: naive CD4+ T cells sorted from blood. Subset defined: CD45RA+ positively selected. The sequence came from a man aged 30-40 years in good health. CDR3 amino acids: CASSGDRGRTGIQYF. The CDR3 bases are TGTGCCAGCAGCGGGGACAGGGGTCGGACCGGCATTCAGTACTTC.